This T cell receptor beta chain was observed in a study of blood T cell repertoires in COVID-19. Study at large: Samples of COVID-19 (acute and convalescent) were obtained from the United States, Italy and Spain. PBMCs, B-cell-depleted T cells, or T cells were the source of the cDNA or gDNA that made up the material.

In the authors' methods: Amplification from reference gene primers served as the basis for estimated nucleated cell counts. TCRdb's table, derived via immunoSEQ multiplex PCR, lists solely in-frame clones and lacks some. V, J and clone size reflect that table, while D and trimming were determined from the DNA. The sample carries 200,000 to 250,000 clones, 82% recorded once. V shed 3 bases and J shed 8 bases, with 13 bases lying between them. Per the germline V gene, CDR1 is GTSNPN and CDR2 is SVGIG (reference sequence). CDR3 size: 12 residues. The origin of this receptor is a woman older than 75 with active or convalescent COVID-19. What was sequenced was peripheral blood. The chain employs TRBV30 and TRBJ1-1, with unresolved D. The CDR3 region is CAWRRPTFEAFF. The CDR3, as DNA: TGTGCCTGGAGGAGGCCCACATTCGAAGCTTTCTTT.